Given below is one T cell receptor beta chain in context. Here immunoSEQ multiplex PCR was the method, and the copy in TCRdb shows in-frame clones only, minus some. In the table there are about 95,000 clones, around 95% of which are singletons. This specimen comes from a study of technical replicates of blood from a handful of donors. CDR1 and CDR2 (germline): LGHNT, FRNRAP. This CDR3 comprises 9 residues. Trimming cost V 6 bases and J 14 bases, with 9 bases left between them. V gene TRBV12-5 combines with J gene TRBJ2-3, with a tentative D call TRBD1 (7 bases). The sample consisted of T cells isolated from PBMCs. This TCR derives from a human donor in good health. The CDR3 nucleotides read TGTGCTAGTGGCCAGGGGGGGTATTTT. Translation: CASGQGGYF.